The text below deals with one T cell receptor (beta chain). What it binds is not known. The sample belongs to a study of glioma-infiltrating T cells. The germline gives CDR1 DFQATT, CDR2 SNEGSKA (reference sequence). The CDR3 covers 18 residues. V was pared by 0 bases and J by 5 bases, with 16 bases of the junction left unmatched. Using RNA template, CDR3s of TCR alpha and beta were amplified with iRepertoire arm-PCR. Tissue mRNA or PBMC total RNA, roughly 90-400 ng, went into one-step reverse transcription and amplification. TCRdb analysed the multiplex PCR reads with MiXCR anew, one entry per CDR3 protein. Found here are some 150,000 distinct CDR3 sequences, approximately 39% of them singletons; the top ten hold around 20%. Study outcomes and limitations: CDR3 overlap between tissue and blood was very small.

Material for sequencing was glioma tissue, nonneoplastic brain tissue, or PBMCs (not recorded which). This clonotype was obtained from a human donor with low-grade glioma or glioblastoma, undergoing nonglioma brain surgery, or in good health (not recorded which). This rearrangement joins TRBV20-1 to TRBJ1-1; 9 bases are shared with TRBD1. CDR3 protein: CSARDLKDRGYIRTEAFF. CDR3 in DNA: TGCAGTGCTAGAGACCTTAAGGACAGGGGTTATATTAGGACTGAAGCTTTCTTT.